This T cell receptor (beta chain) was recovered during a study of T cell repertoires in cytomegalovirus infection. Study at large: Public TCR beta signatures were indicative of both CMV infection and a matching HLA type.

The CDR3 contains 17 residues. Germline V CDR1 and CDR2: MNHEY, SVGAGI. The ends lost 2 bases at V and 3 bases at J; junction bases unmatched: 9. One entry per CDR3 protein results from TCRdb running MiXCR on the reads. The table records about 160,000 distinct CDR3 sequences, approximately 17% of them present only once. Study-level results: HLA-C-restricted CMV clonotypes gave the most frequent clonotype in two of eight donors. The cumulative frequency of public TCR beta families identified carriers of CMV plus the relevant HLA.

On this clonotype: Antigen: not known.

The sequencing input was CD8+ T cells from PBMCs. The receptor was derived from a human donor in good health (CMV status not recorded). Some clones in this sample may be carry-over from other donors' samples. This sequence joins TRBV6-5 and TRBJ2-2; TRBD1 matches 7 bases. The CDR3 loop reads CASSYRQGLTHTGELFF. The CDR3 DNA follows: TGTGCCAGCAGTTACAGACAGGGCCTTACTCACACCGGGGAGCTGTTTTTT.